The present T cell receptor beta chain was sequenced within a study of CD4+ T cells in melanoma. The CDR3 covers 15 residues. Germline V gives CDR1 SGDLS, CDR2 YYNGEE. Trimming stripped 5 bases from V and 4 bases from J, with 17 bases between. TCRdb's copy holds only in-frame clones and misses some; the assay was immunoSEQ multiplex PCR. The sample holds approximately 12,000 clones; approximately 65% are singletons and the top ten take more than 9%. The TCR sequence derives from a human donor with melanoma. The sample consisted of cells from a culture (not recorded whether cultured in vitro). The rearrangement links TRBV9 to TRBJ2-3; TRBD2 is a possible D gene (5 bases). The CDR3 sequence: CASREAGFIADTQYF. In DNA, the CDR3 is TGTGCCAGCAGGGAGGCCGGGTTTATTGCAGATACGCAGTATTTT.